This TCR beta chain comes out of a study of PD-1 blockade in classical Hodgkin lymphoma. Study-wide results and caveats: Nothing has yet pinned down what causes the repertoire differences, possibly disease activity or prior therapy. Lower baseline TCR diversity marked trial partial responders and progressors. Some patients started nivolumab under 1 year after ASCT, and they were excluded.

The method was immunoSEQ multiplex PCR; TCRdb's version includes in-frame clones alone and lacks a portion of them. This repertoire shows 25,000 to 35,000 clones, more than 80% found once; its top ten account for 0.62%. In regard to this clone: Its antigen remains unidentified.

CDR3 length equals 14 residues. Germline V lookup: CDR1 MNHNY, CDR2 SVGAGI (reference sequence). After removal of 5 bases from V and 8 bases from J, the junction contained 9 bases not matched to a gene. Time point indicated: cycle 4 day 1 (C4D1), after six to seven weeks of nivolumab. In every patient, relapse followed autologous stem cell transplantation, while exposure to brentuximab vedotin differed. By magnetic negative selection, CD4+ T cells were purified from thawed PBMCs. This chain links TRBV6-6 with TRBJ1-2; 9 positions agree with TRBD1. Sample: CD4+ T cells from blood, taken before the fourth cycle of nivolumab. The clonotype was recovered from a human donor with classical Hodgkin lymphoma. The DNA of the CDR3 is TGTGCCAGCAGTGAGGGACAGGGAACAGGCGGCTACACCTTC. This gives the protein CASSEGQGTGGYTF.